This TCR beta chain was recorded in a study of T cell changes during pregnancy in multiple sclerosis. Measured with immunoSEQ multiplex PCR; TCRdb has only the in-frame clones, and not every one. The sample contains approximately 44,000 clones, 85% to 95% of which appear only once. Germline V gene data show CDR1 as LNHDA and CDR2 as SQIVND (reference sequence). The CDR3 runs 16 residues. The V segment lost 5 bases and the J segment 0 bases; nucleotides outside the gene matches: 6. The rearrangement uses TRBV19 and TRBJ2-3; 9 bases agree with TRBD2. The clonotype comes from a female donor with multiple sclerosis, enrolled in a pregnancy study. The source material was CD4+ T cells from peripheral blood mononuclear cells, sampled in the third trimester of pregnancy. CDR3: CASSATSGYSTDTQYF. The CDR3 DNA reads TGTGCCAGTAGTGCAACTAGCGGGTACAGCACAGATACGCAGTATTTT.